This paragraph covers one TCR beta chain sequence. Profiling relied on immunoSEQ multiplex PCR, and the TCRdb table lists in-frame clones only, not all of them. The sample yields about 360,000 clones, approximately 86% seen once. The data derive from a study of blood T cell repertoires in COVID-19. The CDR3 totals 14 residues. The ends were cut back, 2 bases at V and 4 bases at J, with 11 bases in the middle. The germline CDR1 and CDR2 sequences are SGHVS and FQNEAQ. Participant reports of clinical history set cohort assignment. This chain uses TRBV7-8 with TRBJ1-1, with D hard to call. The sequence derives from a woman in her thirties or forties with acute COVID-19. Sequenced input: PBMCs or T cells enriched from blood (not recorded which). CDR3 sequence reads: CASSLLRVTTEAFF. CDR3 DNA: TGTGCCAGCAGCTTATTACGGGTAACCACTGAAGCTTTCTTT.